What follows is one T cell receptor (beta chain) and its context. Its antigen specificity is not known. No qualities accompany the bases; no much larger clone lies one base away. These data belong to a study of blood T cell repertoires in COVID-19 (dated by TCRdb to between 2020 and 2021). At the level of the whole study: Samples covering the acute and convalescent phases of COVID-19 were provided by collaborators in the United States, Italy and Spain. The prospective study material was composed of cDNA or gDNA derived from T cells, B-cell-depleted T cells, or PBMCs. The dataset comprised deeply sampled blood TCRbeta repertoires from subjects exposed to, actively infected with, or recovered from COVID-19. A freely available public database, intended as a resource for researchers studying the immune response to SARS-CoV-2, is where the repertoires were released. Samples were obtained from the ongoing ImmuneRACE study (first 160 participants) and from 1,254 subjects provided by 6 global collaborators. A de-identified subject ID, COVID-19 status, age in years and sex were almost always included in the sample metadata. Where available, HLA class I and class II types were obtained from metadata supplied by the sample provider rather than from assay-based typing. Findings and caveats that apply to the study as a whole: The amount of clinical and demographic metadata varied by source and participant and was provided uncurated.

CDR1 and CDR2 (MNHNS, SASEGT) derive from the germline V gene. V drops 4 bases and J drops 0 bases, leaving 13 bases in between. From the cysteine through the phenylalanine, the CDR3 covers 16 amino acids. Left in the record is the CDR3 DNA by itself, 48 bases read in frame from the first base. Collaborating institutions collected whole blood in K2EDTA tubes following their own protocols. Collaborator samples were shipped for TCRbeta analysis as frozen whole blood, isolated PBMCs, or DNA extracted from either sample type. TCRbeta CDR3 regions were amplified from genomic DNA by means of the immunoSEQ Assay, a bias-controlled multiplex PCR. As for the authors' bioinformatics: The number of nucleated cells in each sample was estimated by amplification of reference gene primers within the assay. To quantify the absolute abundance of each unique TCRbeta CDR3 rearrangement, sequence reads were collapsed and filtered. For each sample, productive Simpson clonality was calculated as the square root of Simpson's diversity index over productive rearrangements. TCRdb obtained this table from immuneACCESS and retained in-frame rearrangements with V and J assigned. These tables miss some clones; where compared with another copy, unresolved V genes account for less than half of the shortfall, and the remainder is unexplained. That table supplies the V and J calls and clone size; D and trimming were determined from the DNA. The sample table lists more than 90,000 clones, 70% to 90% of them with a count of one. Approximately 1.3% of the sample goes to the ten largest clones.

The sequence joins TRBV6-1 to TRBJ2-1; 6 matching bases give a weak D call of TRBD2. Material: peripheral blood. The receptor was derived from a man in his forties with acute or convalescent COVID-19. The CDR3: CASSADGEVSYNEQFF. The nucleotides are TGTGCCAGCAGTGCAGACGGGGAGGTCTCCTACAATGAGCAGTTCTTC.